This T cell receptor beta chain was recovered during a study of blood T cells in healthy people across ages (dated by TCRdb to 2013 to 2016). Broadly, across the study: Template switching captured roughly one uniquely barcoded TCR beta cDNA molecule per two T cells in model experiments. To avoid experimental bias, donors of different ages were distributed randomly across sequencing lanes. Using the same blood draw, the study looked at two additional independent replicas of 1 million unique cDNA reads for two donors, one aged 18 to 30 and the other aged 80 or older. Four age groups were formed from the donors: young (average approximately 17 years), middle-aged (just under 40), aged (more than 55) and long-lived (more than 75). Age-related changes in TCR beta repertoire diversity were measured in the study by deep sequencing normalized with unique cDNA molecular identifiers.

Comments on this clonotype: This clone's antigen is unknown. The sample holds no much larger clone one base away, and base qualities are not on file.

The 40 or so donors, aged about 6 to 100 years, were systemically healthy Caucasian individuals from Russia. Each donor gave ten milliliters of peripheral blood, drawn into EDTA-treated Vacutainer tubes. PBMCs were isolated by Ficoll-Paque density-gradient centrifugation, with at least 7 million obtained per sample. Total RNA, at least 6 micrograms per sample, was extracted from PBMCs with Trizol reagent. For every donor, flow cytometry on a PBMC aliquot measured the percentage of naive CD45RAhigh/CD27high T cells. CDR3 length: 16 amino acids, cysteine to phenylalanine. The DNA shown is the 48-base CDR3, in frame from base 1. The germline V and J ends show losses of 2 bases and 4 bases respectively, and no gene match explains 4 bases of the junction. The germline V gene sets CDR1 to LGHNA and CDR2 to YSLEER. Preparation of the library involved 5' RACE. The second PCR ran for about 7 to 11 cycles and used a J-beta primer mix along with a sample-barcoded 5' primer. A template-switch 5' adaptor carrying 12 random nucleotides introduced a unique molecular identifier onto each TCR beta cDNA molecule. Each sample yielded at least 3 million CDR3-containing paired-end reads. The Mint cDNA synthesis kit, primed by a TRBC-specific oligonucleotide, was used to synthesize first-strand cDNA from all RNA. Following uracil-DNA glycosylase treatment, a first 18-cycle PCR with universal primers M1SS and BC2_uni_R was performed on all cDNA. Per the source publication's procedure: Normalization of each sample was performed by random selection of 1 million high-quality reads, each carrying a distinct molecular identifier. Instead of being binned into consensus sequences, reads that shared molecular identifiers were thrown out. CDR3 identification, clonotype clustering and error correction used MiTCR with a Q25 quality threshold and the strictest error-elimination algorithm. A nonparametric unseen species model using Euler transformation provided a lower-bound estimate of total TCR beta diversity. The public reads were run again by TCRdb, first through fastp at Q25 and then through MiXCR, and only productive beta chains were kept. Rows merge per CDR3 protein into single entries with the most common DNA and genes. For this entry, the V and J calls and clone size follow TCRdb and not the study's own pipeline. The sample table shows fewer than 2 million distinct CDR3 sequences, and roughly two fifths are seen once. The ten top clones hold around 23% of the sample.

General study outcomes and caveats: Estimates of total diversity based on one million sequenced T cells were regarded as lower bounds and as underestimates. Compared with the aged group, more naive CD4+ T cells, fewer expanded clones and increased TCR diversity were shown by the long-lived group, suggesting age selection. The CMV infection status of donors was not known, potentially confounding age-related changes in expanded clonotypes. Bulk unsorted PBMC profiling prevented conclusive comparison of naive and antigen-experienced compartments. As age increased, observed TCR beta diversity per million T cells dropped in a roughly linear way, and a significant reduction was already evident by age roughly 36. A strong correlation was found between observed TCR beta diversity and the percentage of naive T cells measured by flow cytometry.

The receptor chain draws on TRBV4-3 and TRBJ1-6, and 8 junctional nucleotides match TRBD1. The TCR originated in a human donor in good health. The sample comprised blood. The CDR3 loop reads CASSQNTGGYNSPLHF. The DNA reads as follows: TGCGCCAGCAGCCAAAACACAGGGGGATATAATTCACCCCTCCACTTT.